The 14 T cell receptor beta chains below were found in one sample sequenced in a study of shared clonotypes between healthy human individuals. TCRdb's copy holds only in-frame clones and misses some; the assay was immunoSEQ multiplex PCR. The table lists approximately 2.5 million clones, around 94% of them singletons. What was sequenced was naive CD4+ T cells sorted from blood. Sample subset: CD45RA+ positively selected. The receptors were sampled from a man younger than 35 in good health.

Regarding this clone: One end of the junction does not line up with germline, which may come from a read error. V gene TRBV7-7 combines with J gene TRBJ2-1; D tentatively reads TRBD1 or TRBD2 (5 bases each). This CDR3 is built from 14 residues. CDR1 and CDR2 from the germline V gene are SSHAT and FNYEAQ (reference sequence). For the CDR3, the DNA is TGTGCTAGCAGCTTAGGGGACCAGTACAATGAGCAGTTCTTC. This codes for CASSLGDQYNEQFF.

The sample holds one count of this clone. The chain joins TRBV10-3 to TRBJ2-7; maybe TRBD2 (5 bases). The V end lost 10 bases, the J end lost 9 bases, and 13 bases lay between the germline ends. CDR1 and CDR2 (germline): ENHRY, SYGVKD. The CDR3 totals 10 residues. The CDR3 here is CATKEDLQYF. In DNA form, the CDR3 reads TGTGCCACCAAAGAGGACTTGCAGTACTTC.

The chain carries TRBV7-9 and TRBJ2-5, with 9 nucleotides matching TRBD1. Germline-derived CDR1 and CDR2 are SEHNR and FQNEAQ (reference sequence). This CDR3 spans 13 amino acids. After removal of 5 bases from V and 4 bases from J, the junction contained 2 bases not matched to a gene. CDR3 sequence reads: CASSEQGAETQYF. The CDR3 DNA reads TGTGCCAGCAGCGAACAGGGGGCAGAGACCCAGTACTTC.

The gene calls are TRBV5-1 and TRBJ1-3; TRBD1 is a possible D gene (5 bases). The germline gives CDR1 SGHRS, CDR2 YFSETQ. The germline V and J ends were trimmed by 0 bases and 2 bases, with 9 bases remaining between them. The CDR3 spans 15 residues. CDR3 amino acids: CASSLAGGTGNTIYF. CDR3 DNA sequence: TGCGCCAGCAGCTTGGCTGGGGGAACTGGAAACACCATATATTTT.

This clone appeared a single time. The V call is TRBV19, the J call TRBJ2-7; possibly TRBD2 for D (5 bases). V was clipped by 4 bases and J by 5 bases, with 18 bases between them. CDR3 length equals 15 residues. Germline V gene data show CDR1 as LNHDA and CDR2 as SQIVND (reference sequence). CDR3 amino acids: CASSTLWGAGHEQYF. The DNA for the CDR3 is TGTGCCAGTAGTACCCTTTGGGGAGCTGGGCACGAGCAGTACTTC. Together with reference TRBV19 and TRBJ2-7, the CDR3 gives the full variable domain: DGGITQSPKYLFRKEGQNVTLSCEQNLNHDAMYWYRQDPGQGLRLIYYSQIVNDFQKGDIAEGYSVSREKKESFPLTVTSAQKNPTAFYLCASSTLWGAGHEQYFGPGTRLTVT.

The CDR3 reads CASSPGTGAGKAFF. CDR3 nucleotides: TGTGCCAGCTCACCCGGGACAGGGGCTGGGAAAGCTTTCTTT. The chain combines TRBV18 with TRBJ1-1; 10 bases are a match to TRBD1. CDR3 size: 14 residues. Trimming took 3 bases from V and 9 from J; bases not matched to a gene: 7. Germline values: CDR1 KGHSH, CDR2 LQKENI.

The rearrangement uses TRBV28 and TRBJ1-5, with D hard to call. The CDR3 has 12 amino acids. V lost 5 bases, J lost 8 bases, and 10 bases lay in between. The germline CDR1 and CDR2 sequences are MDHEN and SYDVKM. CDR3: CASSHQGEPQHF. CDR3 sequence (DNA): TGTGCCAGCAGTCACCAAGGCGAGCCCCAGCATTTT.

This clone is a singleton in its sample. The V gene is TRBV6-4, the J gene TRBJ2-3; D unresolved. The CDR3 loop spans 13 amino acids. Germline-derived CDR1 and CDR2 are MRHNA and SNTAGT. Deletions cut 8 bases from V and 1 base from J, with 10 bases between. CDR3: CASRAEGTDTQYF. The DNA of the CDR3 is TGTGCCAGCCGGGCGGAAGGCACAGATACGCAGTATTTT.

The chain couples TRBV4-2 to TRBJ2-1, with 12 bases that match TRBD2. The CDR3 is 18 amino acids. J was trimmed by 9 bases and V by 4 bases; bases with no gene match: 16. The germline CDR1 and CDR2 sequences are LGHNA and YNFKEQ. CDR3 region: CASSPLTASSGGAGEQFF. The CDR3 region has the DNA TGTGCCAGCAGCCCCCTAACCGCCTCTAGCGGGGGGGCCGGTGAGCAGTTCTTC.

The rearrangement links TRBV6-5 to TRBJ1-6; no clear D gene. The CDR3 totals 15 residues. Trimming left V 3 bases short and J 8 bases short, with 14 bases between. Germline V lookup: CDR1 MNHEY, CDR2 SVGAGI. The CDR3 region has the DNA TGTGCCAGCAGTTATAGGGCAGCTAGTGATTCACCCCTCCACTTT. Its translation is CASSYRAASDSPLHF.

CDR3 loop: CASSEIEQGNSPLHF. DNA for the CDR3: TGTGCCAGCAGTGAAATCGAACAGGGAAATTCACCCCTCCACTTT. This rearrangement joins TRBV6-1 to TRBJ1-6; possibly TRBD1 for D (6 bases). Germline values: CDR1 MNHNS, CDR2 SASEGT. This CDR3 has 15 residues. Trimming took 2 bases from V and 7 from J, leaving 12 bases between them.

This chain links TRBV5-4 with TRBJ2-5; D may correspond to TRBD1 or TRBD2 (5 bases each). The V end was cut by 4 bases, the J end by 9 bases, with 22 bases between. Germline CDR1 reads SGHNT; CDR2 reads YYREEE (reference sequence). The CDR3 extends over 15 amino acids. This CDR3 reads CASSQGGLRVEAQYF. The CDR3 nucleotides read TGTGCCAGCAGCCAGGGCGGCCTCAGAGTGGAGGCCCAGTACTTC.

This clone was observed a few times. The rearrangement uses TRBV14 and TRBJ1-2; D is undetermined. Trimming removed 4 bases at V and 4 bases at J, with 7 bases between. Germline V gene lookup returns CDR1 SGHDN and CDR2 FVKESK. The CDR3 length is 12 residues. The DNA for the CDR3 is TGTGCCAGCAGCCTAGGCGTCTATGGCTACACCTTC. Encoded protein: CASSLGVYGYTF.

The chain couples TRBV2 to TRBJ2-4; tentatively, D is TRBD1 (5 bases). Germline V gene lookup returns CDR1 SNHLY and CDR2 FYNNEI. The CDR3 is made up of 14 amino acids. V dropped 5 bases and J dropped 2 bases, with 10 bases sitting between them. The CDR3 nucleotides read TGTGCCAGCAGTTTAGACAGACCCAAAAACATTCAGTACTTC. Translated, it gives CASSLDRPKNIQYF. Based on the CDR3 plus reference TRBV2 and TRBJ2-4, the full variable domain is EPEVTQTPSHQVTQMGQEVILRCVPISNHLYFYWYRQILGQKVEFLVSFYNNEISEKSEIFDDQFSVERPDGSNFTLKIRSTKLEDSAMYFCASSLDRPKNIQYFGAGTRLSVL.